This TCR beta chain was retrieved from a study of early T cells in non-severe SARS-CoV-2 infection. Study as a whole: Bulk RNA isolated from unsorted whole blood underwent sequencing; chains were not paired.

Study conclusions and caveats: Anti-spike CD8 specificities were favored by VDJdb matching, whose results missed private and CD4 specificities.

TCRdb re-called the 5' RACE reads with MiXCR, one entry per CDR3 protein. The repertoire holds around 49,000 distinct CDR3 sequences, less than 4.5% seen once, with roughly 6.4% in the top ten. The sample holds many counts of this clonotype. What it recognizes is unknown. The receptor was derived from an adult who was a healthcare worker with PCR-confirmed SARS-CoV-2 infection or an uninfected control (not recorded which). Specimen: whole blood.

Here the CDR3 DNA reads TGTGCCAGCAGTGCGGAGGCTACTACAGATACGCAGTATTTT. Translating gives CASSAEATTDTQYF. The rearrangement uses TRBV2 and TRBJ2-3; D perhaps matches TRBD2 (5 bases). This CDR3 contains 14 residues. Per germline, CDR1 SNHLY and CDR2 FYNNEI. The V and J ends lost 4 bases and 3 bases respectively, with 11 bases between them.